This paragraph reports one T cell receptor beta chain. Its antigen is still unknown. The data belong to a study of shared clonotypes between healthy human individuals. Study results and limitations: Naive subsets, compared against memory subsets, generally had larger estimated richness values. Across a handful of donors, naive CD4 shared roughly 5%, naive CD8 more than 3%, memory CD4 more than 2%, memory CD8 0.4%. Non-shared clonotypes were found to have lower generation probabilities than the clonotypes that were shared by all four of the sorted-subset donors.

Using immunoSEQ multiplex PCR, the repertoire was profiled, and TCRdb retains in-frame clones only, with some absent. The data contain approximately 1,500,000 clones, over 95% of them singletons. The CDR3 covers 16 residues. Unmatched junction bases numbered 2, after V lost 0 bases and J lost 0 bases. CDR1 is SGHKS, CDR2 YYEKEE, per germline (reference sequence). Adult donors, all healthy and HIV-negative, had no recent acute infections or vaccinations. This rearrangement joins TRBV5-5 to TRBJ2-1; 8 bases are a match to TRBD2. Material for sequencing was naive CD4+ T cells sorted from blood. As for subset: CD45RA+ positively selected. This receptor was identified in a man aged 25-45 years in good health. The CDR3 spells CASSLEGLVSYNEQFF. In nucleotides, the CDR3 is TGTGCCAGCAGCTTGGAGGGACTAGTCTCCTACAATGAGCAGTTCTTC.